This TCR beta chain comes out of a study of OX40 agonist ivuxolimab in advanced cancers. Study-level background: Patient treatment consisted of intravenous ivuxolimab administration every 2 weeks at 0.01 to 10 mg/kg. Notes on the study in general: Among T cells, CD8+ cells averaged more expanded clones than CD4+ cells. At 0.1 to 3.0 mg/kg, clonal expansion of CD4+ and CD8+ blood T cells had occurred by week 6.

TCRdb's copy holds only in-frame clones and misses some; the assay was immunoSEQ multiplex PCR. Among some 15,000 clones listed, 84% were seen once. V lost 2 bases and J 10 bases, leaving 9 bases between the germline ends. Germline V gene data show CDR1 as SGHRS and CDR2 as YFSETQ. This CDR3 spans 11 amino acids. Worth noting for this clone: Its target is unknown.

Source: CD4+ or CD8+ T cells sorted from blood, taken in a trial of the OX40 agonist ivuxolimab. The clonotype originates from an adult with an advanced solid tumor such as melanoma, head and neck, liver or kidney cancer. The chain employs TRBV5-1 and TRBJ1-1; no firm D call. The CDR3 sequence: CASSFGEGAFF. Written as DNA, the CDR3 is TGCGCCAGCAGCTTCGGGGAGGGAGCTTTCTTT.